The present T cell receptor beta chain was sequenced within a study of cytomegalovirus exposure and HLA in healthy donors. Study information: HLA-typed donors were the source of approximately 80 million unique TCRs, which an early data release held.

Primers: 60 Vbeta forward and 13 Jbeta reverse. TCRdb's table, derived via immunoSEQ multiplex PCR, lists solely in-frame clones and lacks some. This sample has about 250,000 clones; about nine tenths occur once, and the top ten carry 1.7%. Study-level results: CMV serostatus alone was available as immune exposure information. Being productive about 90% or about 30% of the time was typical of most TCR beta V segments in an earlier analysis.

As to this clone: Its antigen is not known.

The source of this sequence is a girl aged 2 to 9 in good health and CMV-seronegative. Specimen: PBMCs.

CDR3 nucleotide sequence: TGCGCCAGCAGCCCAGAGGGGGGGGCGAGGAGCTACACCTTC. As protein: CASSPEGGARSYTF. This chain connects TRBV5-1 to TRBJ1-2, with D possibly being TRBD1 (6 bases). V shed 4 bases and J shed 9 bases, with 19 bases lying between them. Germline CDR1 SGHRS, CDR2 YFSETQ. The CDR3 spans 14 residues.